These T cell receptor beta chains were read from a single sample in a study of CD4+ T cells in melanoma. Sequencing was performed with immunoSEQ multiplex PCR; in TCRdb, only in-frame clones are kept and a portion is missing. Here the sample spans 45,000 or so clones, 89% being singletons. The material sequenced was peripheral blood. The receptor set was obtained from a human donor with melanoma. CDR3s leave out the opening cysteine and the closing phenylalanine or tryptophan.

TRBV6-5 ASSGTGTSYEQY
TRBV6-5 ASSYGDRGLRAEAF
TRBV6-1 ASSEALRTSGVRETQY
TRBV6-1 ASSATRTGGENTEAF
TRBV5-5 ASTVSLVGDTQY
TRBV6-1 ASGYSQGVAEAF
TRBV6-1 ASSEALNTEAF
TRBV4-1 ASSQVYVQGGEKLF
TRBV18 ASSPQGARGYT
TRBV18 ASSLNGEETQY
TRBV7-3 ASSLTMGGEAGELF
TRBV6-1 ASSGTGEVKNEQF
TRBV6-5 ASSTLYGTGELF
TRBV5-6 ASSLVSGSIPFLNYGYT
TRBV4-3 ASSQDIIKLLPTGELF
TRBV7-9 ASSSRFTYEQY
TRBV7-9 ASSLGGGNTEAF
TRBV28 ASFTLAGGDNYGYT
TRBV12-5 ASGLGLAEKETQY
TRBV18 ASSPNINRGRETQY
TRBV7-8 ASSLPNGQPQH
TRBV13 ASSSGGGSRGNTIY
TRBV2 ASGGISYEQY
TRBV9 ASSVDVLMNTEAF
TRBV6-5 ASSYSDTNEKLF
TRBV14 ASSLAHGAGELF
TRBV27 ASSLASPDTQY
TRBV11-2 ASSLGGTSTDTQY
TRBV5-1 ASSLYASGGLSYNEQF
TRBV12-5 ASGLEGSYNEQF
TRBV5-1 ASSLAGNTEAF
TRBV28 ASSSRDRTYGYQETQY
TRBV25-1 ASTRTGDGYT
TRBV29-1 SVAYRDNTEAF
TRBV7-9 ASSLGTRGDQPQH
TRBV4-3 ASSQGPAGSSEQY
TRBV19 ASSMYQGAYEQY
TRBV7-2 ASSLTSGGSYNEQF
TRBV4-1 ASSKVANGETQY
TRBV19 ASNPGRGDQPQH
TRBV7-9 ASSLLAGDTDTQY
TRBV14 ASSQVMGDTQY
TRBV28 ASGSSLGQGSNEQF
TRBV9 ASSVGGGPGGELF
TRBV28 ASSFIRTRGVGKLF
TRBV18 ASQLTLDTEAF
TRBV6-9 ASSYRQGGGIRGVGTEAF
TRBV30 AWRPKARSYEQY
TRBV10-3 AIGSGEDTEAF
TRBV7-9 ASSPSGDTEAF
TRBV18 ASSRDREGEQY
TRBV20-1 SATYTEAF
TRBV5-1 ASSLEVTDTEAF